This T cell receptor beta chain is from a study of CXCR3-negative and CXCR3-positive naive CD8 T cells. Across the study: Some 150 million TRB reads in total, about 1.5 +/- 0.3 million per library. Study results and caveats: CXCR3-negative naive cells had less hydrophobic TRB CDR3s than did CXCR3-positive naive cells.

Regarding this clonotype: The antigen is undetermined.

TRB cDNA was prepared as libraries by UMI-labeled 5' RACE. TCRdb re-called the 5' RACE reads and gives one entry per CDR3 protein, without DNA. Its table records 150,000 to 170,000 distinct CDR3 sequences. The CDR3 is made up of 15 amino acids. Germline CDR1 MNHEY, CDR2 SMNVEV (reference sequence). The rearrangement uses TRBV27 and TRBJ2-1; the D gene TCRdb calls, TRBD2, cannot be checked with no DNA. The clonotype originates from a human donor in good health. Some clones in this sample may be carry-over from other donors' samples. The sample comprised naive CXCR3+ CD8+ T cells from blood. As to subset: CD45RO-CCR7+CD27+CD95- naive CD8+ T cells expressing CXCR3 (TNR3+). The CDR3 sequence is CASRTTSGGGHEQFF.